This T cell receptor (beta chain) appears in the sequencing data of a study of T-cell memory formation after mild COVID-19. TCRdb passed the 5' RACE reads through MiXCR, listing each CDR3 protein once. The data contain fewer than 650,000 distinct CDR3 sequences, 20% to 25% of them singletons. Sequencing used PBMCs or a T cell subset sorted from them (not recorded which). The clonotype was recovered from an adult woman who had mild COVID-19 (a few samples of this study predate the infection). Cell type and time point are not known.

In DNA, the CDR3 is TGTGCCAGCTCACCGATATCCGAATCGACCCAGTACTTC. Protein: CASSPISESTQYF. The gene calls are TRBV18 and TRBJ2-5; D is uncertain. The CDR3 has 13 amino acids. Deletions cut 3 bases from V and 7 bases from J, with 12 bases between. Germline-derived CDR1 and CDR2 are KGHSH and LQKENI. Together with reference TRBV18 and TRBJ2-5, the CDR3 gives the full variable domain: NAGVMQNPRHLVRRRGQEARLRCSPMKGHSHVYWYRQLPEEGLKFMVYLQKENIIDESGMPKERFSAEFPKEGPSILRIQQVVRGDSAAYFCASSPISESTQYFGPGTRLLVL.